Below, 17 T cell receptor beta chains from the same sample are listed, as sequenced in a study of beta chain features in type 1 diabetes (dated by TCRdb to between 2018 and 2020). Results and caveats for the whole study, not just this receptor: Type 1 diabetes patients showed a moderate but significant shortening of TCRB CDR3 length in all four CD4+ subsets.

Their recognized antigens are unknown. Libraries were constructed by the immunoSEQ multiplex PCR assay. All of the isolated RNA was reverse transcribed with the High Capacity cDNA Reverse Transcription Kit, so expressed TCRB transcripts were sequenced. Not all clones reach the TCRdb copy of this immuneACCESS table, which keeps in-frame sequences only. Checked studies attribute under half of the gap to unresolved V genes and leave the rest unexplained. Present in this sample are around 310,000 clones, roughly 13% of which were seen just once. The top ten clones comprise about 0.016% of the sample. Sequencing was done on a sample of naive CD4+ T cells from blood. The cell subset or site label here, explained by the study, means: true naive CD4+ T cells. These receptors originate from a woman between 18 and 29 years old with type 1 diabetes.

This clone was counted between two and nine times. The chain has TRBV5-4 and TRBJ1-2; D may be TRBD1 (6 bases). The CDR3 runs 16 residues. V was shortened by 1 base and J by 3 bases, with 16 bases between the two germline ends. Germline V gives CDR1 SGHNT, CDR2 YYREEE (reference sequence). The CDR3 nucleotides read TGTGCCAGCAGCTTGCGTGGGGGCTCATCCGACTATGGCTACACCTTC. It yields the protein CASSLRGGSSDYGYTF.

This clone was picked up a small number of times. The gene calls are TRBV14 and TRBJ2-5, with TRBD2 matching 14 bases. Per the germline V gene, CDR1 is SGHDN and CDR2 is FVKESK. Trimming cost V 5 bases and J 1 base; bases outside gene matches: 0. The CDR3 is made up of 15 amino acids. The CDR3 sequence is CASSGLAGGQETQYF. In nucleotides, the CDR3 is TGTGCCAGCAGCGGACTAGCGGGAGGCCAAGAGACCCAGTACTTC.

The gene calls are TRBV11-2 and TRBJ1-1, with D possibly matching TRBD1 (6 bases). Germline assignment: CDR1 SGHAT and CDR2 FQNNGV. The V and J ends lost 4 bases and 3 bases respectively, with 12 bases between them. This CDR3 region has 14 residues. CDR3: CASSSHRADTEAFF. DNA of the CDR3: TGTGCCAGCAGCTCGCACAGGGCCGACACTGAAGCTTTCTTT.

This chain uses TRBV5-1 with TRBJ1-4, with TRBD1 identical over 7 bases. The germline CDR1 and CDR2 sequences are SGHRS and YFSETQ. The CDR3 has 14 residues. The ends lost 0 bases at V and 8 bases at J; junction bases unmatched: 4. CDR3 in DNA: TGCGCCAGCAGCTTGGTAGGGGGCGGCGAAAAACTGTTTTTT. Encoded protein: CASSLVGGGEKLFF. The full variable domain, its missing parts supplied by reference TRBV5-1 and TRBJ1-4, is KAGVTQTPRYLIKTRGQQVTLSCSPISGHRSVSWYQQTPGQGLQFLFEYFSETQRNKGNFPGRFSGRQFSNSRSEMNVSTLELGDSALYLCASSLVGGGEKLFFGSGTQLSVL.

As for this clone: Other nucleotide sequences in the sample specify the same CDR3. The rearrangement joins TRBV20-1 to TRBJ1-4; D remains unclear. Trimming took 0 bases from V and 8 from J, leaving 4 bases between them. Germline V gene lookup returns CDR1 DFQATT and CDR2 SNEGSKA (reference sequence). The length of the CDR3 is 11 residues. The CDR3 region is CSARDREKLFF. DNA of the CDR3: TGCAGTGCTAGAGATAGAGAAAAACTGTTTTTT.

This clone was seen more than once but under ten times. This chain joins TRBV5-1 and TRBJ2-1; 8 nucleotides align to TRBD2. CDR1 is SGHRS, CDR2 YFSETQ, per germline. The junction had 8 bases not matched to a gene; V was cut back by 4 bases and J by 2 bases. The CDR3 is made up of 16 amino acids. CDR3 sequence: CASSPLSGRTYNEQFF. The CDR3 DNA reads TGCGCCAGCAGCCCCCTGAGCGGGAGAACCTACAATGAGCAGTTCTTC.

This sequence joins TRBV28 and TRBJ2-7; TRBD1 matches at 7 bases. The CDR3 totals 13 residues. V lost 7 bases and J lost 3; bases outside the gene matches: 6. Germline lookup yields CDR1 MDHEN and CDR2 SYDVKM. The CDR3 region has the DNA TGTGCCAGCACCGCGACAGGGATCTACGAGCAGTACGTC. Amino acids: CASTATGIYEQYV.

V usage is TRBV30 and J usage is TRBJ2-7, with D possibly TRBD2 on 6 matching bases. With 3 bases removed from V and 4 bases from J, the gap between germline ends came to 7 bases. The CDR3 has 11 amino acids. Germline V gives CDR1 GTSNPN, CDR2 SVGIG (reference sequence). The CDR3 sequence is CAWSGGYEQYF. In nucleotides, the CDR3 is TGTGCCTGGAGCGGGGGATACGAGCAGTACTTC.

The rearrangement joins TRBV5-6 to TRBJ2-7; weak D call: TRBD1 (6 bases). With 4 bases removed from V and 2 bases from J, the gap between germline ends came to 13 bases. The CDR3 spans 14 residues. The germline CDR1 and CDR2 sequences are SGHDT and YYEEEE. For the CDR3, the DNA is TGTGCCAGCAGCCAGACGGACAGAGCCTACGAGCAGTACGTC. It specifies CASSQTDRAYEQYV.

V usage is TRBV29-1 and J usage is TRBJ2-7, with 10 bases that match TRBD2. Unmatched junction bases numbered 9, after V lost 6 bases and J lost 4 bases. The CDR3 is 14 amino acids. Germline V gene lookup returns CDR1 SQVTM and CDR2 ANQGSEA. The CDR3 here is CSVTYSGRLYEQYF. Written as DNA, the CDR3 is TGCAGCGTGACATATAGCGGGAGGTTGTACGAGCAGTACTTC.

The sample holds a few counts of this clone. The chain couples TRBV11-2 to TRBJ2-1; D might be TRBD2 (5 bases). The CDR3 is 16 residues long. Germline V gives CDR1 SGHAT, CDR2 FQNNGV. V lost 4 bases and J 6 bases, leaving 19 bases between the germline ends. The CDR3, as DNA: TGTGCCAGCAGCTCGATACTAGGCGAGGCGTTCAATGAGCAGTTCTTC. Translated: CASSSILGEAFNEQFF.

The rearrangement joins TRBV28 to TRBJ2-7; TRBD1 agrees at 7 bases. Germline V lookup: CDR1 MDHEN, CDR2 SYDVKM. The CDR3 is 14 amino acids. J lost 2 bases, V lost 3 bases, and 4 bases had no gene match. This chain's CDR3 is CASSFGTATYEQYF. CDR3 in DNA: TGTGCCAGCAGTTTTGGGACAGCGACCTACGAGCAGTACTTC.

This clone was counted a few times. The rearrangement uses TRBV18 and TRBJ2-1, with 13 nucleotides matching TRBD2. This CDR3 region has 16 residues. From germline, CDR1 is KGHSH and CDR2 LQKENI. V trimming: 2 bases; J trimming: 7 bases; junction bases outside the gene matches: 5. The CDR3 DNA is TGTGCCAGCTCACCAAGGACTAGCGGGAGTGGTAATGAGCAGTTCTTC. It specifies CASSPRTSGSGNEQFF.

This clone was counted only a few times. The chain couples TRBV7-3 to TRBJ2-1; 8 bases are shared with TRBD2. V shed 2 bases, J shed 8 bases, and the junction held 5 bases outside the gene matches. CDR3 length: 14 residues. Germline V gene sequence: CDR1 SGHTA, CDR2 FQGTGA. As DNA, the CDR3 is TGTGCCAGCAGCTTAGGCGGGGGGTTCGATGAGCAGTTCTTC. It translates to CASSLGGGFDEQFF.

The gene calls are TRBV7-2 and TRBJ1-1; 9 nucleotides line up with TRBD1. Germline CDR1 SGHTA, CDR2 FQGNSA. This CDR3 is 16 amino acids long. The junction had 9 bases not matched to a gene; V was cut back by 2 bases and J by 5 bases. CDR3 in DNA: TGTGCCAGCAGCTTACCCGGACAGGGGATAGGGACTGAAGCTTTCTTT. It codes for CASSLPGQGIGTEAFF.

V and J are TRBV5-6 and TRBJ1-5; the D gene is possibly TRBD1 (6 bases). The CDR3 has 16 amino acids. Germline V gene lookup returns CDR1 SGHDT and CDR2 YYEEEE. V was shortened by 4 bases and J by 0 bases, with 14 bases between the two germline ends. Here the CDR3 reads CASSLMTGYSNQPQHF. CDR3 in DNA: TGTGCCAGCAGCCTGATGACAGGCTATAGCAATCAGCCCCAGCATTTT.

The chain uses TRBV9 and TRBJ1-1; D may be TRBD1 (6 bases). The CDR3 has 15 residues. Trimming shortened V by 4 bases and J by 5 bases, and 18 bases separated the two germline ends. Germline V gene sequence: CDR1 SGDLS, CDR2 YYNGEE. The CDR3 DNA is TGTGCCAGCAGCCCCCAGGGGCTCCCGCGGACTGAAGCTTTCTTT. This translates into CASSPQGLPRTEAFF.